The sequence of this T cell receptor (beta chain) was determined in a study of T cell responses to AZD1222 COVID-19 vaccine. About the study: Second doses that came at about 4 or about 12 weeks were put together.

Method: immunoSEQ multiplex PCR; TCRdb's copy keeps in-frame clones and lacks some. The sample holds roughly 100,000 clones, around 76% seen once. The input for sequencing was peripheral blood, taken on day 0 of AZD1222 vaccination. The TCR originated in an adult in good health.

CDR3 DNA: TGTGCCAGCAGTATCCCCCAGGGCTACGAGCAGTACTTC. Residues: CASSIPQGYEQYF. The genes are TRBV6-6 and TRBJ2-7; D possibly corresponds to TRBD1 (5 bases). This CDR3 has 13 residues. Germline V gives CDR1 MNHNY, CDR2 SVGAGI (reference sequence). V was cut by 5 bases and J by 3 bases, with 11 bases left in between.